This T cell receptor beta chain was observed in a study of blood T cell repertoires in COVID-19. Original processing notes: Researchers report that nucleated cell counts were estimated from reference gene primer amplification. Clones were sequenced by immunoSEQ multiplex PCR, and TCRdb holds only the in-frame ones, with some missing. The V and J calls and clone size come from that table; D and trimming were worked out from the DNA. The profile shows some 350,000 clones, roughly 90% of them singletons. Seattle's cohort entered during active infection and was followed longitudinally. Germline CDR1 and CDR2: MDHEN and SYDVKM. This CDR3 contains 14 residues. V was pared by 8 bases and J by 4 bases, with 11 bases of the junction left unmatched.

The rearrangement uses TRBV28 and TRBJ2-7; 7 nucleotides agree with TRBD1. Material: peripheral blood. This sequence was found in a woman in her 30s with COVID-19, enrolled during active disease. The CDR3 here is CASSAGGQIYEQYF. The DNA of the CDR3 is TGTGCCAGCTCTGCTGGGGGACAGATTTACGAGCAGTACTTC.